This T cell receptor beta chain was documented in a study of a mutant IDH1 vaccine in newly diagnosed glioma. Notes on the study in general: Pseudoprogression appeared independent of alterations in top peripheral clonotypes.

A word on this clone: The target antigen is unknown.

The time point: baseline, week 1 (first vaccination visit). Treatment reported: pre-vaccination baseline after standard-of-care therapy. The donors had new WHO grade 3 or 4 astrocytomas; these were IDH1-mutant and ATRX-lost. Trimming removed 4 bases at V and 10 bases at J, with 17 bases between. The germline V gene encodes CDR1 MNHEY and CDR2 SVGAGI. This CDR3 has 15 amino acids. Repertoires were generated with immunoSEQ multiplex PCR, while TCRdb's copy carries only in-frame clones and drops some. The profile shows 50,000 to 65,000 clones, approximately 80% of them singletons. Sample: PBMCs, taken from a glioma patient treated with radiotherapy, temozolomide or both. The genes are TRBV6-5 and TRBJ1-6; D not resolved. The sequence came from a young man with glioma. CDR3 nucleotides: TGTGCCAGCAGTTTACTCCATTTTCAGGACTCACCCCTCCACTTT. This codes for CASSLLHFQDSPLHF.